This T cell receptor beta chain was profiled in a study of CD4 T cells in relation to SARS-CoV-2 and coronaviruses. The unexposed donors gave CD4+ T cells in about 2011-2018, prior to COVID-19. After roughly ten days of culture, CD4+ T cells were isolated. In the case of this clone: No antigen is known for it.

Using immunoSEQ multiplex PCR, the repertoire was profiled, and TCRdb retains in-frame clones only, with some absent. This table has about 26,000 clones, about 70% appearing once. Germline values: CDR1 SGHTA, CDR2 FQGTGA. The CDR3 length is 18 residues. V was clipped by 5 bases and J by 4 bases; unmatched bases: 16. Sequencing was done on a sample of CD4+ T cells from PBMCs, cultured in vitro. The TCR comes from a human donor in good health. V is TRBV7-3 and J is TRBJ1-2, with 10 bases fitting TRBD1. CDR3 DNA sequence: TGTGCCAGCAGCCCCGGGACAGGGGTTCCCGCGGGCGTCTATGGCTACACCTTC. It yields the protein CASSPGTGVPAGVYGYTF.